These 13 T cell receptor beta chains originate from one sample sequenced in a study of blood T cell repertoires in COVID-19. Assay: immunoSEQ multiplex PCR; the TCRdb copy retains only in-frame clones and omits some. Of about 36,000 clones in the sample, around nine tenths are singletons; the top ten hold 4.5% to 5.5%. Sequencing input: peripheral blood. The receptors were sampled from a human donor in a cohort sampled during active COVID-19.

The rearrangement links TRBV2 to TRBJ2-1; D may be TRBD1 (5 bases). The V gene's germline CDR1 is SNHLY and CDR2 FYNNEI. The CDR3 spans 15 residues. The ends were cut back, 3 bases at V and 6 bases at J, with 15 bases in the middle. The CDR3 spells CASSEGRVLGNEQFF. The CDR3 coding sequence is TGTGCCAGCAGTGAGGGCAGGGTGTTGGGCAATGAGCAGTTCTTC.

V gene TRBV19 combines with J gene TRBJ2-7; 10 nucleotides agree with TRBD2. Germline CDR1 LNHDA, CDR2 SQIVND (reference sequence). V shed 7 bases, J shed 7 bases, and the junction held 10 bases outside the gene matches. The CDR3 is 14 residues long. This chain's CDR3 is CASTSSGRAEEQYF. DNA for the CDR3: TGTGCCAGTACCTCGAGCGGGAGGGCCGAGGAGCAGTACTTC.

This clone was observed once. The CDR3 nucleotides are TGTGCCTGGACGAAGGCGGGAGTGGTTGAGACCCAGTACTTC. Amino acid sequence: CAWTKAGVVETQYF. This sequence joins TRBV30 and TRBJ2-5; 7 nucleotides line up with TRBD2. CDR1 is GTSNPN and CDR2 is SVGIG in the germline V gene (reference sequence). The CDR3 spans 14 residues. Trimming took 4 bases from V and 5 from J; bases not matched to a gene: 10.

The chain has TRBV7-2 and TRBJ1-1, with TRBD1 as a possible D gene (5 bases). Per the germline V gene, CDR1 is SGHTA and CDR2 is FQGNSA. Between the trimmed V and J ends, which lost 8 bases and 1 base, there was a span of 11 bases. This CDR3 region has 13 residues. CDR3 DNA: TGTGCCAGCGGGAACGGGGGGAACACTGAAGCTTTCTTT. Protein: CASGNGGNTEAFF.

The CDR3 spells CASSLGTLGGDEQFF. CDR3 coding DNA: TGTGCCAGCAGTTTAGGCACTCTGGGGGGGGATGAGCAGTTCTTC. The chain combines TRBV28 with TRBJ2-1, with 7 bases that match TRBD2. Germline values: CDR1 MDHEN, CDR2 SYDVKM. The V gene end was trimmed by 2 bases and the J gene end by 8 bases; junction bases not matched to a gene: 9. The CDR3 runs 15 residues.

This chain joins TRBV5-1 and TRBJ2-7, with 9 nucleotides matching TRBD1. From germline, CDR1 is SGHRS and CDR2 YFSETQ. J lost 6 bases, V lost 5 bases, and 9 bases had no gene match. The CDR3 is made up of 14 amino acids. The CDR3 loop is CASRPGQGRPEQYF. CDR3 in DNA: TGCGCCAGCAGACCGGGACAGGGCCGCCCCGAGCAGTACTTC.

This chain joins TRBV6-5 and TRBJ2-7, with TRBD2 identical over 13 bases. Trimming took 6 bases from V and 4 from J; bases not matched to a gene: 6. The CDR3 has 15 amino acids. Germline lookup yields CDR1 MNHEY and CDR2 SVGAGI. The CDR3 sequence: CASSPLAGGPYEQYF. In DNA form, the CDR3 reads TGTGCCAGCAGCCCACTAGCGGGAGGGCCGTACGAGCAGTACTTC.

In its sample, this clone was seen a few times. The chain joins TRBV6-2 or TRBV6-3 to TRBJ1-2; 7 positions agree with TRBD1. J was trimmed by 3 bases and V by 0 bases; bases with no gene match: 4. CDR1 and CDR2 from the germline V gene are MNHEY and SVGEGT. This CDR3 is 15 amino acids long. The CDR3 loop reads CASSYSPGQYYGYTF. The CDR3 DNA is TGTGCCAGCAGTTACTCTCCGGGACAGTACTATGGCTACACCTTC.

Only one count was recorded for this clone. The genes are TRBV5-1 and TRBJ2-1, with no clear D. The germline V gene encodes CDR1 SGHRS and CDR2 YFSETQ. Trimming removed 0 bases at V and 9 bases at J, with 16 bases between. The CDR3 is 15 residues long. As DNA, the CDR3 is TGCGCCAGCAGCTTGGCCCCCCTAGGAGTAGGTGAGCAGTTCTTC. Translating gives CASSLAPLGVGEQFF.

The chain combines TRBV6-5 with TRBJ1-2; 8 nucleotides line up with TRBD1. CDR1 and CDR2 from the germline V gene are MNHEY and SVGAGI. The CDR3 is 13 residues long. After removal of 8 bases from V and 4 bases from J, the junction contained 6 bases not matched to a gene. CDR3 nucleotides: TGTGCCAGCGACCGGGACAGGACCTATGGCTACACCTTC. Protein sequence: CASDRDRTYGYTF.

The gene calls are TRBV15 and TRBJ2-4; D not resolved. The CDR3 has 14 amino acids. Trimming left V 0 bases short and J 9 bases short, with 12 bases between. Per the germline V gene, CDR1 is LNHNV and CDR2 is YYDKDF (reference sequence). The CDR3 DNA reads TGTGCCACCAGCAGAGAATTGAATAGCTTCATTCAGTACTTC. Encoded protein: CATSRELNSFIQYF.

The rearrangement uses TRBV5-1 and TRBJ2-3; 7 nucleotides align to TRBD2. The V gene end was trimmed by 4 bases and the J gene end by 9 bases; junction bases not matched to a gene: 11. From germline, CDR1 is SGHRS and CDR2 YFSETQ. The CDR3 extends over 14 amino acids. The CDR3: CASSPGTNPGTQYF. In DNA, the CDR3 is TGCGCCAGCAGCCCCGGGACTAACCCCGGGACGCAGTATTTT.

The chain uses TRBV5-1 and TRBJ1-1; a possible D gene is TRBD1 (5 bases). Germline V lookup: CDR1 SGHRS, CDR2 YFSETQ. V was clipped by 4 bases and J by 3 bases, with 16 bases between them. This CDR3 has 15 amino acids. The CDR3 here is CASSPTTGAHTEAFF. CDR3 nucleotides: TGCGCCAGCAGCCCAACCACAGGCGCTCACACTGAAGCTTTCTTT.